This T cell receptor beta chain appears in the sequencing data of a study of spatial heterogeneity in lung cancer. Study-level background: Beta-chain sequences were consistently detected more often than alpha-chain sequences. Study-wide findings and caveats: Ubiquitous expanded tumor TCRs were seen in blood more at resection than at follow-up.

Individually, TCR cDNA molecules were each labelled with a unique molecular identifier. In TCRdb, the 5' RACE reads were re-called with MiXCR into one record per CDR3 protein. This repertoire shows 26,000 or so distinct CDR3 sequences, around 9.2% found once; its top ten account for about 34%. Note on this clonotype: Its target is not known.

The time point denotes: sample taken at primary tumor resection. No cells were sorted before sequencing. The whole RNA sequenced was extracted from tumor, nontumor lung or frozen PBMC. The donors, 70 or so patients with untreated early-stage non-small cell lung cancer, provided the samples. The sequence derives from a female donor with early-stage non-small cell lung cancer. The source material was PBMCs, sampled at surgery.

The CDR3: CASSTGQVGSLFF. The DNA for the CDR3 is TGTGCCAGCAGCACGGGACAAGTAGGTTCGCTGTTTTTT. The gene calls are TRBV5-6 and TRBJ1-4; possible D gene TRBD1, 6 bases. V was cut by 4 bases and J by 14 bases, with 18 bases left in between. CDR1 SGHDT and CDR2 YYEEEE come from the germline V gene. The CDR3 consists of 13 residues.